This TCR beta chain was found in a study of blood T cell repertoires in COVID-19. About the research overall: In each case, the material was cDNA or gDNA derived from T cells, B-cell-depleted T cells, or PBMCs.

TCRdb's table, derived via immunoSEQ multiplex PCR, lists solely in-frame clones and lacks some. The sample includes hundreds of thousands of clones, roughly 87% of them seen just once. V shed 5 bases, J shed 0 bases, and the junction held 7 bases outside the gene matches. This CDR3 is 17 amino acids long. Germline assignment: CDR1 MNHNY and CDR2 SVGAGI (reference sequence). Clinical history reported by participants formed the basis on which cohorts were assigned. Among Cohort 3 donors, those recovered had two negative PCRs, clearance, or symptom resolution. The chain is built from TRBV6-6 and TRBJ2-1, with 10 nucleotides matching TRBD2. Sample: PBMCs or T cells enriched from blood (not recorded which). This TCR came from a middle-aged woman who had recovered from COVID-19. CDR3 loop: CASSPSAGGYSYNEQFF. The CDR3 nucleotides read TGTGCCAGCAGTCCCTCAGCGGGAGGGTACTCCTACAATGAGCAGTTCTTC.